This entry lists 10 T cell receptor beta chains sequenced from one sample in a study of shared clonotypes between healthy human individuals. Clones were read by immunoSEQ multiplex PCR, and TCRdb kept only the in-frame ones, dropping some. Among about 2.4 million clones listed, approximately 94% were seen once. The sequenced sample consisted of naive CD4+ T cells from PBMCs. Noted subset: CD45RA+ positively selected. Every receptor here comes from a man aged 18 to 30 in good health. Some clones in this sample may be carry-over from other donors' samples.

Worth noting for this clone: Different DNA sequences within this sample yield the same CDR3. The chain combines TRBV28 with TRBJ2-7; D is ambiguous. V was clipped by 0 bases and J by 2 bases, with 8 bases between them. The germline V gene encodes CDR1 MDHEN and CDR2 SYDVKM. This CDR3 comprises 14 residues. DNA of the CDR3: TGTGCCAGCAGTTTATGGGGCGGTACCTACGAGCAGTACTTC. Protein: CASSLWGGTYEQYF.

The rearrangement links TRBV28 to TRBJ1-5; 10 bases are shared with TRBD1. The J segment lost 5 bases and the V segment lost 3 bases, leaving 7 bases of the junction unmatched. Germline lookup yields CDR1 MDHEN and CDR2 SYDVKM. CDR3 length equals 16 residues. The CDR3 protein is CASSFPGTGVHQPQHF. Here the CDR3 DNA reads TGTGCCAGCAGTTTCCCCGGGACAGGGGTCCATCAGCCCCAGCATTTT.

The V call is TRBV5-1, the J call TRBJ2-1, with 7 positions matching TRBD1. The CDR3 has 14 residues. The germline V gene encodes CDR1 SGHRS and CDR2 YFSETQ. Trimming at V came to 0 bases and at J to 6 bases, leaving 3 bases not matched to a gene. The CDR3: CASSLASGGNEQFF. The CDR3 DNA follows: TGCGCCAGCAGCTTGGCCTCAGGGGGCAATGAGCAGTTCTTC. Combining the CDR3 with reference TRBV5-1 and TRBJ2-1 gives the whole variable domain KAGVTQTPRYLIKTRGQQVTLSCSPISGHRSVSWYQQTPGQGLQFLFEYFSETQRNKGNFPGRFSGRQFSNSRSEMNVSTLELGDSALYLCASSLASGGNEQFFGPGTRLTVL.

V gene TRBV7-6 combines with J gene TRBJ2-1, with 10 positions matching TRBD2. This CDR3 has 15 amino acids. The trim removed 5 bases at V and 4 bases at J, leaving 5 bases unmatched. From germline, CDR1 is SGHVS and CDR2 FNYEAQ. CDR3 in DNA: TGTGCCAGCAGCGAGGGACTAGCGAGGTACAATGAGCAGTTCTTC. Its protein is CASSEGLARYNEQFF.

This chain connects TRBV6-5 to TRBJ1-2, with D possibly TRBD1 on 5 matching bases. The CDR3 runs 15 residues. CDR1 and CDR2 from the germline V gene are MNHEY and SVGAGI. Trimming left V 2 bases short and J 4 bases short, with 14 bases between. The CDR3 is CASSYLKRGPYGYTF. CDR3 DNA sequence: TGTGCCAGCAGTTACCTCAAGAGGGGTCCCTATGGCTACACCTTC.

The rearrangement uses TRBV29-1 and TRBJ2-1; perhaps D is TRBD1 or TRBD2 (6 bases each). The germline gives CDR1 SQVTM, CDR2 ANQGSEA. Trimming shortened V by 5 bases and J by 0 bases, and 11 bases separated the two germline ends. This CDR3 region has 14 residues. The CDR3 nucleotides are TGCAGCGTTTCGTGGGGGGCCTCCTACAATGAGCAGTTCTTC. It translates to CSVSWGASYNEQFF.

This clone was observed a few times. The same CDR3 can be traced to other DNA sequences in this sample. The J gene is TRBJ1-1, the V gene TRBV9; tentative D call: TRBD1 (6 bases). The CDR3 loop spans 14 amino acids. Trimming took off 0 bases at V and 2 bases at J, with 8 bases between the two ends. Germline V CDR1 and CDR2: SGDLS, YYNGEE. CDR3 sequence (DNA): TGTGCCAGCAGCGTAGGGACAGTTAACACTGAAGCTTTCTTT. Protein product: CASSVGTVNTEAFF.

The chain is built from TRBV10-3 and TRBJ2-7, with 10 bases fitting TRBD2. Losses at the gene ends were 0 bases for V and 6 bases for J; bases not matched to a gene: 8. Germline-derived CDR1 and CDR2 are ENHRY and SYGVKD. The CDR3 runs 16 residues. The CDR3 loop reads CAISESSASGSGEQYF. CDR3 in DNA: TGTGCCATCAGTGAGTCCTCGGCTAGCGGGAGTGGCGAGCAGTACTTC.

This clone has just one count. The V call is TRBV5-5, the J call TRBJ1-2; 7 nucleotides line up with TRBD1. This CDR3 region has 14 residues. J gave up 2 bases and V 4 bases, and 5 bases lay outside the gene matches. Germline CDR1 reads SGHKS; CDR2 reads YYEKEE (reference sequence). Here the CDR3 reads CASSPEGQNYGYTF. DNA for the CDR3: TGTGCCAGCAGCCCAGAGGGACAGAACTATGGCTACACCTTC. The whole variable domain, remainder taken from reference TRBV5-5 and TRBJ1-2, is DAGVTQSPTHLIKTRGQQVTLRCSPISGHKSVSWYQQVLGQGPQFIFQYYEKEERGRGNFPDRFSARQFPNYSSELNVNALLLGDSALYLCASSPEGQNYGYTFGSGTRLTVV.

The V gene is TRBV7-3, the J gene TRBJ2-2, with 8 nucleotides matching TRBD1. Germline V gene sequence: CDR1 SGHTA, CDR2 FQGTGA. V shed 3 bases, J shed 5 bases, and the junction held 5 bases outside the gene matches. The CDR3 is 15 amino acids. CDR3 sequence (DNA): TGTGCCAGCAGCTTGGACAGGGTCGAGACCGGGGAGCTGTTTTTT. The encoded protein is CASSLDRVETGELFF. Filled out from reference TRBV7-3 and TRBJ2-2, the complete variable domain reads GAGVSQTPSNKVTEKGKYVELRCDPISGHTALYWYRQSLGQGPEFLIYFQGTGAADDSGLPNDRFFAVRPEGSVSTLKIQRTERGDSAVYLCASSLDRVETGELFFGEGSRLTVL.